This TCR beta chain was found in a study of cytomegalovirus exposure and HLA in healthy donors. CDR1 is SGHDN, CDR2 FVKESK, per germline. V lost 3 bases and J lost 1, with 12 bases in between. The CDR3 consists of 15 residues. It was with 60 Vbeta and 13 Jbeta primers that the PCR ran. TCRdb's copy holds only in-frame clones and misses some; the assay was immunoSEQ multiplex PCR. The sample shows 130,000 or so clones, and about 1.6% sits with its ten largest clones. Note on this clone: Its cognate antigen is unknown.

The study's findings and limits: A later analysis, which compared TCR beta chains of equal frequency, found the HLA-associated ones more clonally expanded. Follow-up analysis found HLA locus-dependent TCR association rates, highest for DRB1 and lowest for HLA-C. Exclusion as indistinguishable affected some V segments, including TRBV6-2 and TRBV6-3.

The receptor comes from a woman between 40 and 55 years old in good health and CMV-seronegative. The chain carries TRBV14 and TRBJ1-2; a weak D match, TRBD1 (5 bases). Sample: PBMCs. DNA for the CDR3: TGTGCCAGCAGCCAGGGACTACGGTTTAACTATGGCTACACCTTC. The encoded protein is CASSQGLRFNYGYTF.